This T cell receptor beta chain is drawn from a study of blood T cell repertoires in COVID-19. About the study: Italy, Spain and the United States were the sources of the convalescent and acute COVID-19 samples. PBMCs, B-cell-depleted T cells, or T cells provided the cDNA or gDNA that made up the material.

Germline V gene lookup returns CDR1 SGHRS and CDR2 YFSETQ. CDR3 length: 14 residues. V was pared by 2 bases and J by 5 bases, with 5 bases of the junction left unmatched. Authors' processing steps: Amplification with reference gene primers provided the estimates of nucleated cell counts. Here immunoSEQ multiplex PCR was the method, and the copy in TCRdb shows in-frame clones only, minus some. That table furnishes V, J and clone size, whereas the DNA furnished D and trimming. The sample has over 80,000 clones; about 88% are singletons. The receptor was isolated from a woman older than 75 with acute or convalescent COVID-19. The gene calls are TRBV5-1 and TRBJ1-1, with 8 nucleotides matching TRBD1. Sequences were obtained from peripheral blood. The DNA of the CDR3 is TGCGCCAGCAGCTTTGGACAGGGAGTAACTGAAGCTTTCTTT. Translating gives CASSFGQGVTEAFF.